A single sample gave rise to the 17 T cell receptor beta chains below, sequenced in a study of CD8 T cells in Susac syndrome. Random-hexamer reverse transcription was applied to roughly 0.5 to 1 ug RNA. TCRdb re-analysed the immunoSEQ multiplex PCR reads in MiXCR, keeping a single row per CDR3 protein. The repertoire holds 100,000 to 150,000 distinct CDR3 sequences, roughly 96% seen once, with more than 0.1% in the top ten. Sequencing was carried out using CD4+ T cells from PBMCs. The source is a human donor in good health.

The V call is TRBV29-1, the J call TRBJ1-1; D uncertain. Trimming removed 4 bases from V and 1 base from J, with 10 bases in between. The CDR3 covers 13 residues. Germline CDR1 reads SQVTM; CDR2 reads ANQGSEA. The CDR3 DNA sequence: TGCAGCGTTGCCCCGGATCCGAACACTGAAGCTTTCTTT. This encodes CSVAPDPNTEAFF.

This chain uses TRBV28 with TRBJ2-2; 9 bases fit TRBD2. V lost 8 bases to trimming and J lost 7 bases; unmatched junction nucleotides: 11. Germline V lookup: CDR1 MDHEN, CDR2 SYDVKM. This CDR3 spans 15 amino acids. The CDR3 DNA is TGTGCCAGCCGAAAGAGGGTAGCGGGAGTCGGGGAGCTGTTTTTT. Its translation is CASRKRVAGVGELFF. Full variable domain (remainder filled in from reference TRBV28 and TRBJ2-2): DVKVTQSSRYLVKRTGEKVFLECVQDMDHENMFWYRQDPGLGLRLIYFSYDVKMKEKGDIPEGYSVSREKKERFSLILESASTNQTSMYLCASRKRVAGVGELFFGEGSRLTVL.

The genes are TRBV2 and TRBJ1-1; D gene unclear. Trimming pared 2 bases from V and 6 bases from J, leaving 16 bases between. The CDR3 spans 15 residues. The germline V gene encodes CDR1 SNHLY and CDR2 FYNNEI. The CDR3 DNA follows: TGTGCCAGCAGTGAATTCGGGGTCTATATAGCTGAAGCTTTCTTT. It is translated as CASSEFGVYIAEAFF.

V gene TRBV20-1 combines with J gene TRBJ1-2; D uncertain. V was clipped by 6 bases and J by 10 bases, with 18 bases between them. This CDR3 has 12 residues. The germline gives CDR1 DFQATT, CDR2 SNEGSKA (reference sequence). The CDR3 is CSAPFQRDIYTF. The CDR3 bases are TGCAGTGCCCCTTTTCAGAGAGACATCTACACCTTC.

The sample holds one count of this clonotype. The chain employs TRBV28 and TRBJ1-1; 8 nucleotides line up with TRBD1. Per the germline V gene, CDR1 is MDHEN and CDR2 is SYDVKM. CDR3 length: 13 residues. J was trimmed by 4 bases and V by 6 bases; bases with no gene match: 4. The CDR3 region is CASRLDRVTEAFF. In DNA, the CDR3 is TGTGCCAGCAGACTGGACAGGGTCACTGAAGCTTTCTTT. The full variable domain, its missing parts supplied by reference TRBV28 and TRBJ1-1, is DVKVTQSSRYLVKRTGEKVFLECVQDMDHENMFWYRQDPGLGLRLIYFSYDVKMKEKGDIPEGYSVSREKKERFSLILESASTNQTSMYLCASRLDRVTEAFFGQGTRLTVV.

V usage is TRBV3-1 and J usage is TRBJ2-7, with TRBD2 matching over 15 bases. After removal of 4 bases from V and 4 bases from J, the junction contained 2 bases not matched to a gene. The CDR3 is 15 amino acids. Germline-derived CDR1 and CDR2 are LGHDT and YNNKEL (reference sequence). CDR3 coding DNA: TGTGCCAGCAGCCTGGGGACTAGCGGGAGGTACGAGCAGTACTTC. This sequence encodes CASSLGTSGRYEQYF.

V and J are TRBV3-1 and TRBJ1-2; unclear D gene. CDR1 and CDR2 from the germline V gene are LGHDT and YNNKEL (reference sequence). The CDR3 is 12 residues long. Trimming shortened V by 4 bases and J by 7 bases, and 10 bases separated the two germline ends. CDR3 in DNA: TGTGCCAGCAGCCTGGGATGGGCTGGCTACACCTTC. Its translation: CASSLGWAGYTF.

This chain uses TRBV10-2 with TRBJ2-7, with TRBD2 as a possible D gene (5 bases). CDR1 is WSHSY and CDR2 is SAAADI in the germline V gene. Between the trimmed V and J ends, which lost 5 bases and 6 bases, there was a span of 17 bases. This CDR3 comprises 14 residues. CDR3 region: CASSLRTPKLEQYF. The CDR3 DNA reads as TGCGCCAGCAGTCTAAGGACTCCGAAGCTCGAGCAGTACTTC.

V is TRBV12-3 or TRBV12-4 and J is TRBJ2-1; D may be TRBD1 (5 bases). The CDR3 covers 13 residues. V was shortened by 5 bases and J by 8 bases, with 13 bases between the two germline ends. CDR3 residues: CASSTQAEYEQFF. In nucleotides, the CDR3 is TGTGCCAGCAGTACACAGGCCGAGTATGAGCAGTTCTTC.

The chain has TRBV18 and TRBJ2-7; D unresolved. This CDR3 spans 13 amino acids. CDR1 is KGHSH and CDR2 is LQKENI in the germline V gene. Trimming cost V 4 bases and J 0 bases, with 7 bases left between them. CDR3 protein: CASSRGDSYEQYF. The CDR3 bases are TGTGCCAGCTCACGTGGGGACTCCTACGAGCAGTACTTC.

DNA of the CDR3: TGTGCCACCCCGGTAGGGAACACCGGGGAGCTGTTTTTT. This translates into CATPVGNTGELFF. J is TRBJ2-2 and V is TRBV7-9; D remains ambiguous. V gave up 10 bases and J gave up 1 base, with 10 bases separating them. This CDR3 comprises 13 residues. CDR1 is SEHNR, CDR2 FQNEAQ, per germline (reference sequence).

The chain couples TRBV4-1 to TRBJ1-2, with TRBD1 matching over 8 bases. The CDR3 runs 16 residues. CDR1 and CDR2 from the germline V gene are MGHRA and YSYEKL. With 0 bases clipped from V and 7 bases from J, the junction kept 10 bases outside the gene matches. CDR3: CASSQDTSAGGLGYTF. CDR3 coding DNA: TGCGCCAGCAGCCAAGATACTTCCGCAGGGGGCCTTGGCTACACCTTC.

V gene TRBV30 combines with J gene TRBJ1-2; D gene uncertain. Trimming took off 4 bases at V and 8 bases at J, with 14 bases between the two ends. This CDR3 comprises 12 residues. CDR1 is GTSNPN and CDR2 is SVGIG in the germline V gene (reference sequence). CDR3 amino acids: CAWNQGQRGYTF. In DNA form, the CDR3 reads TGTGCCTGGAACCAAGGCCAACGAGGCTACACCTTC.

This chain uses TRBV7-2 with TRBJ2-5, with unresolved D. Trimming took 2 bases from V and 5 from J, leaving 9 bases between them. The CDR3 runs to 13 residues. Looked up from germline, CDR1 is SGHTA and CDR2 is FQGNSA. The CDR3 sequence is CASSLLLGETQYF. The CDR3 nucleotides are TGTGCCAGCAGCTTACTTCTGGGGGAGACCCAGTACTTC. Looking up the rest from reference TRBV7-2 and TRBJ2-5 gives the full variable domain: GAGVSQSPSNKVTEKGKDVELRCDPISGHTALYWYRQSLGQGLEFLIYFQGNSAPDKSGLPSDRFSAERTGGSVSTLTIQRTQQEDSAVYLCASSLLLGETQYFGPGTRLLVL.

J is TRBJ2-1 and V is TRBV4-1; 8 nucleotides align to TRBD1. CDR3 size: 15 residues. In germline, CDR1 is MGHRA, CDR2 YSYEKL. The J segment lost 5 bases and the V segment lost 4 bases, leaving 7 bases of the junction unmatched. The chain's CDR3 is CASSRMGQENNEQFF. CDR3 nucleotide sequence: TGCGCCAGCAGCCGAATGGGACAGGAAAACAATGAGCAGTTCTTC.

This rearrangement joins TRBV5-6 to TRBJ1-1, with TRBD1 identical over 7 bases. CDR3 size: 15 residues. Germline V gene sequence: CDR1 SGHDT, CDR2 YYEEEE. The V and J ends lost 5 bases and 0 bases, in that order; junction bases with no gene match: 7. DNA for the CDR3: TGTGCCAGCAGTATCCGGGACAGACTGAACACTGAAGCTTTCTTT. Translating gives CASSIRDRLNTEAFF.

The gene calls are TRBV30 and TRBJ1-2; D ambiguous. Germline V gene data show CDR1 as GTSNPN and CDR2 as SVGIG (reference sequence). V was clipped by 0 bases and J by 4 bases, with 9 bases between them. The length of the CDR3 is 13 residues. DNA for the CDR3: TGTGCCTGGAGTGTAAAAGGGCCCTATGGCTACACCTTC. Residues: CAWSVKGPYGYTF.